The T cell receptor (beta chain) described here comes from a study of T-cell reconstitution after alpha-beta-depleted transplantation in children. As to this clonotype: Its antigen is undetermined.

V was clipped by 0 bases and J by 2 bases, with 5 bases between them. The CDR3 totals 13 residues. Germline V CDR1 and CDR2: MGHRA, YSYEKL. General study results and limits: T-cell counts and diversity were attributed mostly to newly produced T cells one year after transplant.

Researchers prepared the TCRbeta library using unique molecular identifiers, the study reports. MiXCR, applied by TCRdb to the PCR reads, yields one record per CDR3 protein. This sample has hundreds of thousands of distinct CDR3 sequences, with under 15% found just once. Sequencing was performed on PBMCs, taken before TCRalphabeta/CD19-depleted stem cell transplant. The chain combines TRBV4-1 with TRBJ2-7; D unclear. The clonotype was recovered from a girl aged 2-10 years with congenital amegakaryocytic thrombocytopenia, due to receive a stem cell transplant. The DNA for the CDR3 is TGCGCCAGCAGCCAAGAAGCGCCCTACGAGCAGTACTTC. It encodes CASSQEAPYEQYF.